This T cell receptor (beta chain) originates from a study of blood T cell repertoires in COVID-19. Overall study context: Collection of acute and convalescent COVID-19 samples took place in the United States, Italy and Spain.

Libraries were prepared by immunoSEQ multiplex PCR; TCRdb keeps only in-frame clonotypes and omits some of them. In the table there are under 250,000 clones, 80% to 90% of which are singletons. Trimming took 3 bases from V and 3 from J, leaving 11 bases between them. The CDR3 has 14 residues. Germline-derived CDR1 and CDR2 are LNHDA and SQIVND (reference sequence). Donors were grouped by their self-reported clinical history. Input material: PBMCs or T cells enriched from blood (not recorded which). The chain is built from TRBV19 and TRBJ2-5; TRBD1 is a possible D gene (5 bases). This sequence originates from a woman younger than 35 in a cohort exposed to, infected with or recovered from COVID-19 (not recorded which). The CDR3 DNA is TGTGCCAGTAGTATGGCGACAGTAGAAGAGACCCAGTACTTC. This translates into CASSMATVEETQYF.